These 25 T cell receptor beta chains were sequenced from one sample in a study of chemoradiotherapy in HPV16-positive cancers. Libraries were prepared by immunoSEQ multiplex PCR; TCRdb keeps only in-frame clonotypes and omits some of them. The table lists about 9,700 clones, about 90% of them singletons. Sequencing used blood, obtained from a patient who underwent chemoradiotherapy. These receptors were collected from a human donor with HPV-associated anogenital cancer.

V usage is TRBV12-5 and J usage is TRBJ1-4; possible D gene TRBD1, 5 bases. The germline V and J ends were trimmed by 5 bases and 7 bases, with 14 bases remaining between them. CDR3 length: 14 residues. Looked up from germline, CDR1 is LGHNT and CDR2 is FRNRAP. The CDR3 loop is CASGPPPGGEKLFF. The CDR3 region has the DNA TGTGCTAGTGGTCCCCCTCCCGGGGGTGAAAAACTGTTTTTT.

The V and J genes are TRBV4-2 and TRBJ2-2; 8 bases line up with TRBD1. The V segment lost 5 bases and the J segment 1 base; nucleotides outside the gene matches: 6. This CDR3 comprises 16 residues. Germline V gives CDR1 LGHNA, CDR2 YNFKEQ. Here the CDR3 reads CASSIRTGKNTGELFF. The CDR3 DNA reads as TGTGCCAGCAGCATACGGACAGGGAAGAACACCGGGGAGCTGTTTTTT.

The chain is built from TRBV19 and TRBJ1-3; 9 bases line up with TRBD1. The CDR3 length is 14 residues. From germline, CDR1 is LNHDA and CDR2 SQIVND (reference sequence). V lost 10 bases to trimming and J lost 1 base; unmatched junction nucleotides: 5. CDR3 loop: CATDDRGSGNTIYF. The CDR3 DNA is TGTGCCACTGATGACAGGGGGTCTGGAAACACCATATATTTT.

V is TRBV9 and J is TRBJ2-2, with 10 nucleotides matching TRBD2. CDR3 length equals 16 residues. Looked up from germline, CDR1 is SGDLS and CDR2 is YYNGEE. The V segment lost 0 bases and the J segment 6 bases; nucleotides outside the gene matches: 5. The CDR3 spells CASSVEVAGGPGELFF. CDR3 sequence (DNA): TGTGCCAGCAGCGTAGAGGTAGCGGGGGGCCCCGGGGAGCTGTTTTTT.

V gene TRBV19 combines with J gene TRBJ2-1; D may be TRBD2 (7 bases). V lost 1 base to trimming and J lost 6 bases, with 10 bases between them. CDR1 is LNHDA, CDR2 SQIVND, per germline (reference sequence). The CDR3 extends over 14 amino acids. CDR3 coding DNA: TGTGCCAGTAGTATAGCGGGGGGCCCCAATGAGCAGTTCTTC. Amino acids: CASSIAGGPNEQFF.

The chain combines TRBV19 with TRBJ1-1; 7 nucleotides align to TRBD1. The CDR3 is 14 residues long. The germline CDR1 and CDR2 sequences are LNHDA and SQIVND (reference sequence). V dropped 6 bases and J dropped 5; count of bases not matched to a gene: 9. CDR3 amino acids: CASRLQGMRTEAFF. The CDR3, as DNA: TGTGCCAGTAGGTTACAGGGGATGAGAACTGAAGCTTTCTTT. The whole variable domain, remainder taken from reference TRBV19 and TRBJ1-1, is DGGITQSPKYLFRKEGQNVTLSCEQNLNHDAMYWYRQDPGQGLRLIYYSQIVNDFQKGDIAEGYSVSREKKESFPLTVTSAQKNPTAFYLCASRLQGMRTEAFFGQGTRLTVV.

The V and J genes are TRBV5-8 and TRBJ1-6; D unresolved. In germline, CDR1 is SGHTS, CDR2 YDEGEE. V was pared by 5 bases and J by 7 bases, with 13 bases between. This CDR3 has 14 amino acids. The CDR3 region is CASRYTTKNSPLHF. In nucleotides, the CDR3 is TGTGCCAGCAGGTACACGACTAAGAATTCACCCCTCCACTTT.

Note on this clone: The identical CDR3 is also encoded by other nucleotide sequences in the sample. The rearrangement links TRBV10-1 to TRBJ1-3; TRBD1 might be the D (5 bases). CDR1 is WNHNN, CDR2 SYGVQD, per germline (reference sequence). Trimming removed 0 bases at V and 4 bases at J, with 13 bases between. The CDR3 is made up of 16 amino acids. The CDR3: CASSESSGASGNTIYF. CDR3 in DNA: TGCGCCAGCAGTGAGTCATCTGGGGCGTCGGGAAACACCATATATTTT.

The rearrangement joins TRBV10-2 to TRBJ2-1; perhaps TRBD2 as D (6 bases). This CDR3 contains 13 residues. V was trimmed by 11 bases and J by 7 bases, leaving 18 bases between them. The germline V gene encodes CDR1 WSHSY and CDR2 SAAADI. CDR3 DNA sequence: TGCGCCGCTCTCCGGAAGGCGGGGAATGAGCAGTTCTTC. Its translation is CAALRKAGNEQFF.

The chain joins TRBV2 to TRBJ1-4; D is unresolved. V shed 5 bases and J shed 3 bases, with 10 bases lying between them. The CDR3 consists of 14 residues. Germline assignment: CDR1 SNHLY and CDR2 FYNNEI. The CDR3 spells CASSFVAANEKLFF. The CDR3 region has the DNA TGTGCCAGCAGTTTTGTCGCGGCTAATGAAAAACTGTTTTTT. Complete variable domain (other parts from reference TRBV2 and TRBJ1-4): EPEVTQTPSHQVTQMGQEVILRCVPISNHLYFYWYRQILGQKVEFLVSFYNNEISEKSEIFDDQFSVERPDGSNFTLKIRSTKLEDSAMYFCASSFVAANEKLFFGSGTQLSVL.

CDR3 sequence: CASSLDWGTGAGYTF. The DNA of the CDR3 is TGCGCCAGCAGCTTGGACTGGGGGACAGGGGCTGGCTACACCTTC. The rearrangement joins TRBV5-1 to TRBJ1-2; 10 nucleotides agree with TRBD1. This CDR3 spans 15 amino acids. J lost 7 bases, V lost 0 bases, and 6 bases had no gene match. Per the germline V gene, CDR1 is SGHRS and CDR2 is YFSETQ.

This CDR3 is CASSLAGTGLDGYTF. The CDR3 region has the DNA TGCGCCAGCAGCTTGGCCGGGACAGGGTTGGATGGCTACACCTTC. The chain recombines TRBV5-1 with TRBJ1-2, with 9 bases matching TRBD1. Germline CDR1 and CDR2: SGHRS and YFSETQ. The V gene end was trimmed by 0 bases and the J gene end by 6 bases; junction bases not matched to a gene: 6. This CDR3 has 15 residues. Full variable domain (missing parts from reference TRBV5-1 and TRBJ1-2): KAGVTQTPRYLIKTRGQQVTLSCSPISGHRSVSWYQQTPGQGLQFLFEYFSETQRNKGNFPGRFSGRQFSNSRSEMNVSTLELGDSALYLCASSLAGTGLDGYTFGSGTRLTVV.

The rearrangement uses TRBV6-1 and TRBJ1-2; possible D gene TRBD1, 6 bases. V was shortened by 6 bases and J by 5 bases, with 19 bases between the two germline ends. CDR1 is MNHNS and CDR2 is SASEGT in the germline V gene. The CDR3 sequence is 15 residues long. CDR3 coding DNA: TGTGCCAGCAGGACAACTACGACAGGAACATATGGCTACACCTTC. Its translation is CASRTTTTGTYGYTF.

The chain combines TRBV5-6 with TRBJ1-1, with D hard to call. The CDR3 has 15 amino acids. Trimming took 0 bases from V and 5 from J, leaving 14 bases between them. Looked up from germline, CDR1 is SGHDT and CDR2 is YYEEEE. The CDR3 region has the DNA TGTGCCAGCAGCTTGGAAGCCGCAGACGGGACTGAAGCTTTCTTT. It yields the protein CASSLEAADGTEAFF.

The V call is TRBV7-2, the J call TRBJ1-2, with D possibly being TRBD1 (5 bases). CDR3 length: 13 amino acids. Trimming shortened V by 5 bases and J by 4 bases, and 11 bases separated the two germline ends. Germline-derived CDR1 and CDR2 are SGHTA and FQGNSA. Here the CDR3 reads CASSPGPRYGYTF. For the CDR3, the DNA is TGTGCCAGCAGCCCGGGACCGCGCTATGGCTACACCTTC.

This chain joins TRBV12-5 and TRBJ2-5, with 7 bases identical to TRBD2. Germline assignment: CDR1 LGHNT and CDR2 FRNRAP. The V segment lost 6 bases and the J segment 1 base; nucleotides outside the gene matches: 8. This CDR3 region has 15 residues. The CDR3 bases are TGTGCTAGTGGCCTCGGGACTACCCTCCAAGAGACCCAGTACTTC. Translated, it gives CASGLGTTLQETQYF.

The chain employs TRBV6-5 and TRBJ1-5, with TRBD1 as a possible D gene (5 bases). This CDR3 region has 15 residues. With 6 bases removed from V and 5 bases from J, the gap between germline ends came to 17 bases. Per germline, CDR1 MNHEY and CDR2 SVGAGI. CDR3 amino acids: CASSTVGVGYQPQHF. In DNA, the CDR3 is TGTGCCAGCAGCACCGTGGGGGTCGGATATCAGCCCCAGCATTTT.

The chain uses TRBV7-8 and TRBJ2-2, with 10 bases matching TRBD2. The CDR3 runs to 15 residues. The V segment lost 7 bases and the J segment 6 bases; nucleotides outside the gene matches: 8. The germline gives CDR1 SGHVS, CDR2 FQNEAQ. In DNA form, the CDR3 reads TGTGCCAGCACCCTGACTAGCGGGCTCGCCGGGGAGCTGTTTTTT. It codes for CASTLTSGLAGELFF.

V gene TRBV11-3 combines with J gene TRBJ1-1; D may be TRBD1 (6 bases). The CDR3 is 13 amino acids. Trimming stripped 2 bases from V and 8 bases from J, with 12 bases between. Germline V CDR1 and CDR2: SGHNT, YENEEA. The CDR3 loop reads CASSLNTGLEAFF. The CDR3 coding sequence is TGTGCCAGCAGCTTAAACACAGGGTTGGAAGCTTTCTTT.

The CDR3 loop is CASREGSYEQYV. In DNA, the CDR3 is TGTGCCAGCAGGGAAGGATCCTACGAGCAGTACGTC. The chain is built from TRBV2 and TRBJ2-7; D not certain. Per germline, CDR1 SNHLY and CDR2 FYNNEI. There are 12 residues in the CDR3.

The V and J genes are TRBV29-1 and TRBJ2-1, with D possibly TRBD1 on 5 matching bases. Trimming cost V 7 bases and J 2 bases, with 12 bases left between them. Germline CDR1 and CDR2: SQVTM and ANQGSEA. The CDR3 runs 13 residues. The CDR3 region has the DNA TGCAGCGGTAGGGGTAGAACCTACAATGAGCAGTTCTTC. This gives the protein CSGRGRTYNEQFF.

The chain couples TRBV6-1 to TRBJ1-4; the match to TRBD1 covers 7 bases. This CDR3 spans 17 amino acids. V gave up 0 bases and J gave up 0 bases; unmatched junction bases: 4. Germline values: CDR1 MNHNS, CDR2 SASEGT. The CDR3 sequence: CASSEARTGPTNEKLFF. CDR3 in DNA: TGTGCCAGCAGTGAAGCCCGGACAGGACCAACTAATGAAAAACTGTTTTTT.

CDR3 sequence: CASSAWTGNTGELFF. DNA for the CDR3: TGTGCCAGCAGCGCCTGGACAGGGAACACCGGGGAGCTGTTTTTT. The chain carries TRBV7-8 and TRBJ2-2, with 7 bases identical to TRBD1. The CDR3 loop spans 15 amino acids. V trimming: 5 bases; J trimming: 1 base; junction bases outside the gene matches: 4. The germline CDR1 and CDR2 sequences are SGHVS and FQNEAQ.

This rearrangement joins TRBV10-3 to TRBJ1-1; D may be TRBD1 (6 bases). Germline-derived CDR1 and CDR2 are ENHRY and SYGVKD. This CDR3 has 14 residues. Trimming pared 4 bases from V and 3 bases from J, leaving 12 bases between. The CDR3 DNA sequence: TGTGCCATCAGTGGACAGGTGGCGGACACTGAAGCTTTCTTT. As protein: CAISGQVADTEAFF.

The table lists this clone with a few counts. This chain joins TRBV19 and TRBJ2-6, with 7 bases identical to TRBD1. Germline V gives CDR1 LNHDA, CDR2 SQIVND (reference sequence). The V and J ends lost 6 bases and 3 bases, in that order; junction bases with no gene match: 14. The CDR3 runs to 18 residues. The CDR3 sequence: CASRNAGGEFGGANVLTF. In DNA, the CDR3 is TGTGCCAGTAGAAACGCAGGGGGTGAGTTCGGTGGGGCCAACGTCCTGACTTTC.